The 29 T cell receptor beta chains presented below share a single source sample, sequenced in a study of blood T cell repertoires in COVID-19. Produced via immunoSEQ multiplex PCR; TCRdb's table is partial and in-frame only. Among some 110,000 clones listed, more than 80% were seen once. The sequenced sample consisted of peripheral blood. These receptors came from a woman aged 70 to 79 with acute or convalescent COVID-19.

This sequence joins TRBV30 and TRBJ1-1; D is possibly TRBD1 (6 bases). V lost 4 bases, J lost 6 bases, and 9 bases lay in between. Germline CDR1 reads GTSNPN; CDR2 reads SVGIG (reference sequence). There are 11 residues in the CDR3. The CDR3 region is CAWKRGSEAFF. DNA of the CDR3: TGTGCCTGGAAAAGGGGGTCTGAAGCTTTCTTT.

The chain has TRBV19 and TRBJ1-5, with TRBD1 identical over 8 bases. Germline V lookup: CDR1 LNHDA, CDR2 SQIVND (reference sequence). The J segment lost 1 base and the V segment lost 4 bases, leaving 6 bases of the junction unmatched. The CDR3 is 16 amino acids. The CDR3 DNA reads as TGTGCCAGTAGTAGGGGGACAGGATCGAGCAATCAGCCCCAGCATTTT. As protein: CASSRGTGSSNQPQHF.

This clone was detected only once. CDR3 sequence reads: CASSLDRSANYGYTF. The DNA of the CDR3 is TGTGCCAGCAGTTTGGACAGGTCCGCCAACTATGGCTACACCTTC. This chain joins TRBV6-5 and TRBJ1-2, with TRBD1 matching over 7 bases. CDR1 and CDR2 from the germline V gene are MNHEY and SVGAGI. The V and J ends lost 4 bases and 2 bases, in that order; junction bases with no gene match: 7. This CDR3 region has 15 residues.

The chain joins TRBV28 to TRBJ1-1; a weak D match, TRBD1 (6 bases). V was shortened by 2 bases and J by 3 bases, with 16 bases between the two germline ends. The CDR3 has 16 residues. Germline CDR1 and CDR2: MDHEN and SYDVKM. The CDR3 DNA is TGTGCCAGCAGTTTAACGGTGGGCAGGGGACACACTGAAGCTTTCTTT. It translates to CASSLTVGRGHTEAFF.

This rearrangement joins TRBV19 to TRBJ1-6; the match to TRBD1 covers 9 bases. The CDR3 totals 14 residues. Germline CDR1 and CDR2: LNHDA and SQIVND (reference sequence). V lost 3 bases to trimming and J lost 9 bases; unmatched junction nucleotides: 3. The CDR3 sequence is CASSIGQGISPLHF. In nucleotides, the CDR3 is TGTGCCAGTAGTATCGGACAGGGGATTTCACCCCTCCACTTT.

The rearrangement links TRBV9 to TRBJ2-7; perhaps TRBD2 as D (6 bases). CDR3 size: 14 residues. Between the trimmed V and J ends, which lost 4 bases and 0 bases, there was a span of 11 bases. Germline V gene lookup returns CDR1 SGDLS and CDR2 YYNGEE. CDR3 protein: CASSLLAYSYEQYF. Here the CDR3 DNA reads TGTGCCAGCAGCCTTCTAGCGTACTCCTACGAGCAGTACTTC.

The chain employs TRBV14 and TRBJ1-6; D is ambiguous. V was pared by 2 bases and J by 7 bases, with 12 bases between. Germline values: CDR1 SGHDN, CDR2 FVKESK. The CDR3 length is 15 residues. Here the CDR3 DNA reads TGTGCCAGCAGCCAAAGCATGAGTATGAATTCACCCCTCCACTTT. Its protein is CASSQSMSMNSPLHF.

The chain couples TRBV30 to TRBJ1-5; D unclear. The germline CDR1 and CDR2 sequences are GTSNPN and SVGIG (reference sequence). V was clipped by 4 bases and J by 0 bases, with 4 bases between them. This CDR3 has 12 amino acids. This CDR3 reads CAWTNSNQPQHF. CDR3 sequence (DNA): TGTGCCTGGACAAATAGCAATCAGCCCCAGCATTTT. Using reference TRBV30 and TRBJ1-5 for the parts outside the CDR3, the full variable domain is SQTIHQWPATLVQPVGSPLSLECTVEGTSNPNLYWYRQAAGRGLQLLFYSVGIGQISSEVPQNLSASRPQDRQFILSSKKLLLSDSGFYLCAWTNSNQPQHFGDGTRLSIL.

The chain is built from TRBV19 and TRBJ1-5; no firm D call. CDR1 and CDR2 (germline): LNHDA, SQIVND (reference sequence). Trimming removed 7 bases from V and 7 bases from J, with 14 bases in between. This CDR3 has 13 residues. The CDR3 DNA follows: TGTGCCAGTACCCACGGGGAAGGCCAGCCCCAGCATTTT. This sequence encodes CASTHGEGQPQHF. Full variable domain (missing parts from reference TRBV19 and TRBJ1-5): DGGITQSPKYLFRKEGQNVTLSCEQNLNHDAMYWYRQDPGQGLRLIYYSQIVNDFQKGDIAEGYSVSREKKESFPLTVTSAQKNPTAFYLCASTHGEGQPQHFGDGTRLSIL.

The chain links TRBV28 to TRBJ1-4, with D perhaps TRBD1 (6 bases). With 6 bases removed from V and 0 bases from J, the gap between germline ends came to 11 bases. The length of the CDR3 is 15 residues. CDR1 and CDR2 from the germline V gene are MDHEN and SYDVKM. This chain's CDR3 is CASSKGDATNEKLFF. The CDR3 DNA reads TGTGCCAGCAGCAAGGGGGACGCAACTAATGAAAAACTGTTTTTT.

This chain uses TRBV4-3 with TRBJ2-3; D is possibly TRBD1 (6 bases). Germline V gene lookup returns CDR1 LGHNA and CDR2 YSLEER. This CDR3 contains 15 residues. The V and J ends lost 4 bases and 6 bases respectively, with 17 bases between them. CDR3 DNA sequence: TGCGCCAGCAGCCCCGGACAGTCCCTAGGGGATACGCAGTATTTT. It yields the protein CASSPGQSLGDTQYF.

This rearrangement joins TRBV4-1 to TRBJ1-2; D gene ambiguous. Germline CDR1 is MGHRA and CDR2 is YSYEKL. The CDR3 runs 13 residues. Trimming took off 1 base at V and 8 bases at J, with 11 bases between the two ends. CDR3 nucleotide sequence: TGCGCCAGCAGCCAAGGAGGGATAAACGGCTACACCTTC. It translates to CASSQGGINGYTF.

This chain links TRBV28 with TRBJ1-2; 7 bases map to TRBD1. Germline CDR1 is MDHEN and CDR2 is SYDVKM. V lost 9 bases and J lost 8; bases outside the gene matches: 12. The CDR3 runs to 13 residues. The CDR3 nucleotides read TGTGCCAGTGTAAGTGACAGGGCTCGCGGCTACACCTTC. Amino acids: CASVSDRARGYTF.

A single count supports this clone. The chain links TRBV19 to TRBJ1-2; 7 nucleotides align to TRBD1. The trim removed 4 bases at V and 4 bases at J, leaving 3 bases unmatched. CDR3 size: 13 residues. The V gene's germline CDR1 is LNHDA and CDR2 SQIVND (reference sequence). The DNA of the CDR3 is TGTGCCAGTAGTACGGACAGGTTCTATGGCTACACCTTC. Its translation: CASSTDRFYGYTF.

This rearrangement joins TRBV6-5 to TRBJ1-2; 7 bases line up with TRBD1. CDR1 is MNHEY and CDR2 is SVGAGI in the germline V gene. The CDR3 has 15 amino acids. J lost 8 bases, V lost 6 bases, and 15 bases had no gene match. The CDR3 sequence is CASRRGRGGVQGYTF. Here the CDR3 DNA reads TGTGCCAGCAGAAGAGGACGAGGGGGCGTACAGGGCTACACCTTC.

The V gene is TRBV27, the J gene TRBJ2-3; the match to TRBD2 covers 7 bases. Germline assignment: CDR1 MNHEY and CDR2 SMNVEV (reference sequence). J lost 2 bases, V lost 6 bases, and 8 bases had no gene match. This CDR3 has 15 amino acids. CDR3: CASRQRLAPTDTQYF. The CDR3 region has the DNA TGTGCCAGCAGGCAGCGACTAGCCCCCACAGATACGCAGTATTTT.

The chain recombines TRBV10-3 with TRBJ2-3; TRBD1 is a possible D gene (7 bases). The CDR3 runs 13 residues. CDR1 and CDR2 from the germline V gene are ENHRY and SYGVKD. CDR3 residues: CANQGGSTDTQYF. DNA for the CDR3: TGTGCTAATCAGGGGGGCAGCACAGATACGCAGTATTTT.

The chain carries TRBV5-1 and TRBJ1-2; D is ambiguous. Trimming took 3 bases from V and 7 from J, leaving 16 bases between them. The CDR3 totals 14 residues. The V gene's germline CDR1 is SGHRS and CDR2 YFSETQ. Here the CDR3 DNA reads TGCGCCAGCAGCTCCGGAATAAGAGGCGGTGGCTACACCTTC. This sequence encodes CASSSGIRGGGYTF.

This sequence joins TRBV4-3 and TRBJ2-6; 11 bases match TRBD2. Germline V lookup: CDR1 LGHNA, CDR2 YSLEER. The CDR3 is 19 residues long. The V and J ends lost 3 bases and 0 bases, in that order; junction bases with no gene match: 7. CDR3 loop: CASSQLAGGPGSGANVLTF. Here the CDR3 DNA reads TGCGCCAGCAGCCAGTTAGCGGGAGGGCCGGGCTCTGGGGCCAACGTCCTGACTTTC.

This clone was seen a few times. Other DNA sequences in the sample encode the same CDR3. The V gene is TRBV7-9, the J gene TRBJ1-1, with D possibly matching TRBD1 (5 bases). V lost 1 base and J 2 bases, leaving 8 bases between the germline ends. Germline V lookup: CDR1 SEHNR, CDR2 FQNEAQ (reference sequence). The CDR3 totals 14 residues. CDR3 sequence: CASSLGGLNTEAFF. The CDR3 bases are TGTGCCAGCAGCTTAGGGGGCCTCAACACTGAAGCTTTCTTT.

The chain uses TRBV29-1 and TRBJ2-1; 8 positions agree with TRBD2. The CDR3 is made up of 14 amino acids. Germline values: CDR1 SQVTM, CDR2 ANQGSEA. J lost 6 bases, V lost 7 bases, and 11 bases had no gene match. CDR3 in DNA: TGCAGCGGAGATCAAGCGGGAGCTGGCAATGAGCAGTTCTTC. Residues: CSGDQAGAGNEQFF.

Here the CDR3 DNA reads TGTGCCTGGAGTAAAGGAGGAGAAGAGACCCAGTACTTC. It encodes CAWSKGGEETQYF. This rearrangement joins TRBV30 to TRBJ2-5, with D possibly being TRBD2 (5 bases). Germline CDR1 and CDR2: GTSNPN and SVGIG (reference sequence). This CDR3 is built from 13 residues. V was pared by 2 bases and J by 3 bases, with 10 bases between.

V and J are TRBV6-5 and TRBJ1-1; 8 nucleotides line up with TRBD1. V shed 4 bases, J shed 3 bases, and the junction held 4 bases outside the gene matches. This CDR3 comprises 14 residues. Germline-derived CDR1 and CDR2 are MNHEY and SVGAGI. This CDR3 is CASSSGGAYTEAFF. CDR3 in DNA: TGTGCCAGCAGTTCAGGGGGCGCTTACACTGAAGCTTTCTTT.

The CDR3 is CASGRDRGYYGYTF. DNA for the CDR3: TGTGCCAGCGGCAGGGACAGGGGGTACTATGGCTACACCTTC. This chain uses TRBV2 with TRBJ1-2; 11 bases map to TRBD1. Germline V CDR1 and CDR2: SNHLY, FYNNEI. Losses at the gene ends were 8 bases for V and 3 bases for J; bases not matched to a gene: 5. This CDR3 has 14 amino acids. Variable domain in full (rest from reference TRBV2 and TRBJ1-2): EPEVTQTPSHQVTQMGQEVILRCVPISNHLYFYWYRQILGQKVEFLVSFYNNEISEKSEIFDDQFSVERPDGSNFTLKIRSTKLEDSAMYFCASGRDRGYYGYTFGSGTRLTVV.

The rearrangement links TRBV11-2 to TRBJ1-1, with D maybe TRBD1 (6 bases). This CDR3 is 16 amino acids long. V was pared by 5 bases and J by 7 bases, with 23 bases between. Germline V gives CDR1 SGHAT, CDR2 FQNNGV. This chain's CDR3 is CASSPIGQSWLNEAFF. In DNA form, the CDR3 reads TGTGCCAGCAGCCCAATAGGACAGTCCTGGCTAAATGAAGCTTTCTTT.

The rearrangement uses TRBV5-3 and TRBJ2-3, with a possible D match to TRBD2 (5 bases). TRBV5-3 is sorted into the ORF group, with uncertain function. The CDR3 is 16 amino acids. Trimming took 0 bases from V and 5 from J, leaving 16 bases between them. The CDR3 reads CARSLGLRLRGDTQYF. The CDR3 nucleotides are TGTGCCAGAAGCTTGGGGCTACGACTTCGGGGAGATACGCAGTATTTT.

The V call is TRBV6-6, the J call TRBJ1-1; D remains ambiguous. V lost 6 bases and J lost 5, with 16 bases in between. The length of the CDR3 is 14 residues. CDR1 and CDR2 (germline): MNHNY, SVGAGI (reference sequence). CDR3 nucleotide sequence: TGTGCCAGCAGCTCAGGTCATGCGGGGACTGAAGCTTTCTTT. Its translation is CASSSGHAGTEAFF.

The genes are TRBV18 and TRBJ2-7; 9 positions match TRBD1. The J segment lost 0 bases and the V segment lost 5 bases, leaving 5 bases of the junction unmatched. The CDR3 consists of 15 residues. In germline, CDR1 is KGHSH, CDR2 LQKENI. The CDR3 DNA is TGTGCCAGCTCAACCGCGGGACAGGGCTCCTACGAGCAGTACTTC. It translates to CASSTAGQGSYEQYF.

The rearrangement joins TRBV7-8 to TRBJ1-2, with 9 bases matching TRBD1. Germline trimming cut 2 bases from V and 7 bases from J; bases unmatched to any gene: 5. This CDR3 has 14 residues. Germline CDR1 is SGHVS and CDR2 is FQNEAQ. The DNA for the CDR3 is TGTGCCAGCAGCTTAACAGGGGGCCGGAGTGGCTACACCTTC. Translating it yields CASSLTGGRSGYTF. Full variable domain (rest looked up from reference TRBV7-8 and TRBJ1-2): GAGVSQSPRYKVAKRGQDVALRCDPISGHVSLFWYQQALGQGPEFLTYFQNEAQLDKSGLPSDRFFAERPEGSVSTLKIQRTQQEDSAVYLCASSLTGGRSGYTFGSGTRLTVV.